The rows below give T cell receptor beta chains drawn from one sample of a study of yellow fever vaccine responses in identical twins. TCRdb fed the RT-PCR reads into MiXCR, producing one record per CDR3 protein. The sample includes approximately 15,000 distinct CDR3 sequences, around 83% of them seen just once. Sequencing was performed on T cells from blood (PBMCs), unsorted or a sorted subset (not recorded which), taken before or after yellow fever vaccination (not recorded which). These receptor sequences come from a woman under 30 who received the yellow fever vaccine. Each CDR3 is given with its conserved first and last residue. A D gene is named only where the DNA matches it firmly. Not all rows give a size; the values are once, few, many and, for expanded clones, a class.

j_call,v_call,d_call,clone_size,cdr3_nt,cdr3_aa
TRBJ1-6,TRBV11-2,-,-,TGTGCCAGCAGCTTCCCTGGGGCGCGAGGTTCACCCCTCCACTTT,CASSFPGARGSPLHF
TRBJ2-1,TRBV5-1,TRBD1,once,TGCGCCAGCAGCTTGTTGCAGGGGGCCTACAATGAGCAGTTCTTC,CASSLLQGAYNEQFF
TRBJ2-1,TRBV7-6,TRBD2,-,TGTGCCAGCAGCTTAGCTGGGACTAGCGGGAGCCTTAACAATGAGCAGTTCTTC,CASSLAGTSGSLNNEQFF
TRBJ2-3,TRBV4-3,-,-,TGCGCCAGCAGCCGAGCACGGGGGGCGCCTAGCACAGATACGCAGTATTTT,CASSRARGAPSTDTQYF
TRBJ1-5,TRBV30,-,-,TGTGCCTGGGCCCCTGCGGGGGACGCTCAGCCCCAGCATTTT,CAWAPAGDAQPQHF
TRBJ2-5,TRBV10-3,-,-,TGTGCCATCAGACGGGACTCTAAGCAAGAGACCCAGTACTTC,CAIRRDSKQETQYF
TRBJ2-7,TRBV29-1,-,-,TGCAGCGTTGAGGTGTTAGGCGAGCAGTACTTC,CSVEVLGEQYF
TRBJ2-1,TRBV29-1,-,-,TGCAGCGTTGGGACGGAAGAACTAGTCCCTGAGCAGTTCTTC,CSVGTEELVPEQFF
TRBJ2-3,TRBV28,TRBD1,-,TGTGCCAGCAACTGGGACAGGGAGCAAGTAACAGATACGCAGTATTTT,CASNWDREQVTDTQYF
TRBJ2-4,TRBV5-5,TRBD2,-,TGTGCCAGCAGCCCGGCCAAGTTTGGGAGGGAATCCAAAAACATTCAGTACTTC,CASSPAKFGRESKNIQYF
TRBJ2-7,TRBV7-6,-,few,TGTGCCAGCAGCTTAGCCGGGAGCTCCTACGAGCAGTACTTC,CASSLAGSSYEQYF
TRBJ2-6,TRBV28,TRBD1,-,TGTGCCAGCAGTCGACCGGGACAGGGGGCCAACGTCCTGACTTTC,CASSRPGQGANVLTF
TRBJ2-7,TRBV20-1,-,-,TGCAGTGCGAGATCCGGGACCAACTACGAGCAGTACTTC,CSARSGTNYEQYF
TRBJ2-1,TRBV6-4,TRBD2,-,TGTGCCAGCATGACTAGCGGGAGGCCAAGCTCCTACAATGAGCAGTTCTTC,CASMTSGRPSSYNEQFF
TRBJ1-5,TRBV19,TRBD1,-,TGTGCCAGTAGGCTACAGGGGGCAAAAAGAAATCAGCCCCAGCATTTT,CASRLQGAKRNQPQHF
TRBJ1-2,TRBV7-9,TRBD1,-,TGTGCCAGCAGCCAGACAGGGCGTTATGGCTACACCTTC,CASSQTGRYGYTF
TRBJ2-7,TRBV2,-,-,TGTGCCAGCAGTTATGGGACACTGCCTTCCTACGAGCAGTACTTC,CASSYGTLPSYEQYF
TRBJ2-3,TRBV18,TRBD1,-,TGTGCCAGCTCGCGTCAACAGGGGTCCACAGATACGCAGTATTTT,CASSRQQGSTDTQYF
TRBJ2-7,TRBV11-1,-,-,TGTGCCAGCAGCAGCCGGGACTCGCCGTTTGGGGAGCAGTACTTC,CASSSRDSPFGEQYF
TRBJ1-6,TRBV5-6,-,few,TGTGCCAGCAGCTTGGCACGAGGGGCCTTTGATTCACCCCTCCACTTT,CASSLARGAFDSPLHF
TRBJ2-5,TRBV30,-,-,TGTGCCTGGAGAGGGCGGGAAGTCCAAGAGACCCAGTACTTC,CAWRGREVQETQYF
TRBJ2-3,TRBV14,-,once,TGTGCCAGCAGCCACGAGGGACGAGCGACAGATACGCAGTATTTT,CASSHEGRATDTQYF
TRBJ2-1,TRBV11-1,-,once,TGTGCCAGCAGCTCATACAGGGATGAGCAGTTCTTC,CASSSYRDEQFF
TRBJ2-7,TRBV28,TRBD2,-,TGTGCCAGCAGCCCCGGGGGGTACGAGCAGTACTTC,CASSPGGYEQYF
TRBJ1-1,TRBV6-1,-,-,TGTGCCAGCAGCAACGCGATGGTATGGGGCACTGAAGCTTTCTTT,CASSNAMVWGTEAFF
TRBJ1-2,TRBV5-4,-,-,TGTGCCAGCAGCTTGAGTGGCACCTCCTATGGCTACACCTTC,CASSLSGTSYGYTF
TRBJ2-7,TRBV29-1,TRBD1,-,TGCAGCGTAGCCACAGGGGTAACCGAGCAGTACTTC,CSVATGVTEQYF
TRBJ2-2,TRBV9,-,few,TGTGCCACCCAGCCTGAGCGGCACAGCCCGAGCACCGGGGAGCTGTTTTTT,CATQPERHSPSTGELFF
TRBJ1-5,TRBV18,-,-,TGTGCCAGCTCGCCAGGGCCGGGGGATCAGCCCCAGCATTTT,CASSPGPGDQPQHF
TRBJ1-2,TRBV29-1,-,-,TGCAGCGTTTTGGCAGACAACTATGGCTACACCTTC,CSVLADNYGYTF
TRBJ2-5,TRBV29-1,-,-,TGCAGCGTTTCACAGGGAGAGACCCAGTACTTC,CSVSQGETQYF
TRBJ2-1,TRBV11-1,-,-,TGTGCCAGCAGTCCCTCTGGAAATGAGCAGTTCTTC,CASSPSGNEQFF
TRBJ2-7,TRBV29-1,TRBD1,-,TGCAGCGTTGAGAGGGACAGTACCTACGAGCAGTACTTC,CSVERDSTYEQYF
TRBJ2-1,TRBV11-1,-,-,TGTGCCAGCAGCTTAGGCCCCCTCAATGAGCAGTTCTTC,CASSLGPLNEQFF
TRBJ2-7,TRBV5-4,-,-,TGTGCCAGCAGCTGGGGGCCGGACTACGAGCAGTACTTC,CASSWGPDYEQYF
TRBJ1-3,TRBV10-3,-,-,TGTGCCATCAGTGCGGACGGCGGCGGGGGAAACACCATATATTTT,CAISADGGGGNTIYF
TRBJ1-2,TRBV23-1,-,few,TGCGCCAGCAGTCAACGCGCCTCGGGGGATGGCTACACCTTC,CASSQRASGDGYTF
TRBJ2-2,TRBV20-1,-,once,TGCAGTGCTAGAGGTCCGAGCGATCCCGGGGAGCTGTTTTTT,CSARGPSDPGELFF
TRBJ2-1,TRBV6-1,TRBD2,-,TGTGCCAGCAGCAACAGGGGAGAACTAGCGGGGGATGAGCAGTTCTTC,CASSNRGELAGDEQFF
TRBJ2-5,TRBV4-1,-,-,TGCGCCAGCAGCCAAGCAGAGGGAGGAGAGACCCAGTACTTC,CASSQAEGGETQYF
TRBJ2-3,TRBV11-3,-,-,TGTGCCAGCAGCTTAGGGCCCGAAAGCACAGATACGCAGTATTTT,CASSLGPESTDTQYF
TRBJ2-3,TRBV6-2/TRBV6-3,-,-,TGTGCCAGCAGTTACTCGGATAAGTCTCTGGCTTCAGATACGCAGTATTTT,CASSYSDKSLASDTQYF
TRBJ2-1,TRBV5-1,TRBD2,few,TGCGCCAGCAGCTTGGATAGCGGGAGATACAATGAGCAGTTCTTC,CASSLDSGRYNEQFF
TRBJ2-1,TRBV13,TRBD2,-,TGTGCCAGCAGCTTGCGGGGGGGCCGCAATGAGCAGTTCTTC,CASSLRGGRNEQFF
TRBJ2-1,TRBV4-3,-,-,TGCGCCAGCAGCCCTACACGGGGCAGTGAGCAGTTCTTC,CASSPTRGSEQFF
TRBJ2-5,TRBV2,-,-,TGTGCCAGCAGTGAGGACTCCGCTAGCTCTGGGGAGACCCAGTACTTC,CASSEDSASSGETQYF
TRBJ2-7,TRBV29-1,-,-,TGCAGCGTTGAAGATCCAGCGTCCTCCTACGAGCAGTACTTC,CSVEDPASSYEQYF
TRBJ2-7,TRBV30,TRBD1,-,TGTGCCTGGTCGCATATAGACAGGGGTGGTTACGAGCAGTACTTC,CAWSHIDRGGYEQYF
TRBJ2-1,TRBV4-3,-,-,TGCGCCAGCAGCCAAGTCAGGGGTTTGGTGGATGAGCAGTTCTTC,CASSQVRGLVDEQFF
TRBJ2-1,TRBV6-4,-,-,TGTGCCAGCAGTGACTCTGGCAATGCCTACAATGAGCAGTTCTTC,CASSDSGNAYNEQFF
TRBJ2-1,TRBV11-1,TRBD2,-,TGTGCCAGCAGTTACTCTAGCGGACCTTACAATGAGCAGTTCTTC,CASSYSSGPYNEQFF
TRBJ1-1,TRBV7-3,-,-,TGTGCCAGCAGCTTAAAAAACACTGGGGCACGGGCTTTCTTT,CASSLKNTGARAFF
TRBJ1-4,TRBV20-1,TRBD1,once,TGCAGTGCTCCTGACCGACAGGGGGCTGGAGAAAAACTGTTTTTT,CSAPDRQGAGEKLFF
TRBJ1-1,TRBV12-3/TRBV12-4,TRBD1,-,TGTGCCAGCAGTTTTGGGACAGCCTATGAAGCTTTCTTT,CASSFGTAYEAFF
TRBJ2-7,TRBV4-3,TRBD2,-,TGCGCCAGCAGCGAGACTAGCGGATACGAGCAGTACTTC,CASSETSGYEQYF
TRBJ2-5,TRBV29-1,-,-,TGCAGCGTTGAACGCACAGGGACCATAGGGTCCCAGTACTTC,CSVERTGTIGSQYF
TRBJ2-7,TRBV11-1,-,-,TGTGCCAGCAGCTCCTCGGGGGTACACGAGCAGTACTTC,CASSSSGVHEQYF
TRBJ2-1,TRBV13,TRBD2,-,TGTGCCAGCAGCTTCAGGACTAGCGGGAATGAGCAGTTCTTC,CASSFRTSGNEQFF
TRBJ2-7,TRBV28,-,-,TGTGCCAGCACCATAAGCGGACAAGGCTACGAGCAGTACTTC,CASTISGQGYEQYF
TRBJ2-2,TRBV19,-,once,TGTGCCAGTAGTATTCGGGCTACGAACACCGGGGAGCTGTTTTTT,CASSIRATNTGELFF